Included here is one T cell receptor (beta chain) sequence, with context. In its sample, this clonotype was seen many times. Its antigen is not yet known. Base qualities were left out, and no much larger clone turns up one base away. This sample was taken from a study of regulatory T cells in long-lasting Graves disease (dated by TCRdb to the early 2020s). Broadly, across the study: In the newly diagnosed Graves' disease group, patients had been taking antithyroid drugs for less than 3 months. Peripheral blood TCR sequencing and RNA sequencing compared persistent Graves' disease patients with newly diagnosed Graves' disease patients. The study was conducted in China and was registered as a clinical trial. A total of around 35 samples were covered by TCR sequencing, comprising around 13 persistent and around 20 newly diagnosed Graves' disease patients. What the authors observed across the whole study: Preferential use of TRBV28, TRBJ1-2 and TRBJ2-5 was observed in persistent disease, whereas TRBV20-1 and TRBJ2-1 were favored in newly diagnosed disease. The study examined only peripheral blood because the primary lesion, thyroid tissue, could not be accessed. Compared with newly diagnosed patients, persistent Graves' disease patients had lower TCR Shannon entropy and fewer highly expanded clones, which suggests clonal expansion. Sequencing and analysis were limited to the TCR beta chain. The authors acknowledged the small sample size as a limitation that may reduce accuracy. A larger number of public clonotypes was shared among persistent patients (under 3,000) than among newly diagnosed patients (approximately 1,000).

Libraries were constructed by multiplex PCR. Sequencer: Illumina HiSeq 4000. iRepertoire HTBI primers and Arm-PCR amplification of CDR3 regions were used to construct TCR beta libraries. Before sequencing, the PCR products went through gel purification. Per the authors' processing: Gene usage analysis of CDR3 amino acid clonotypes used the roughly 60 TRBV and about 13 TRBJ segments found across samples. COPE and FqMerger were used to merge filtered high-quality paired reads into contigs. Contigs were aligned with BLAST to IMGT TRBV, TRBD and TRBJ reference genes, and CDR3 was defined per IMGT. Highly expanded clones were defined as clonotypes with a frequency above 0.1%. Shannon entropy was used to measure repertoire diversity, and the Gini coefficient was used to measure V-J evenness. A clonotype found in more than one individual was treated as public. The public reads were reprocessed in TCRdb via fastp at Q25 and MiXCR, keeping in-frame beta chains. A single entry per CDR3 protein holds the most common genes and DNA from its merged rows. TCRdb, not the original authors, processed these V and J calls. The sample table contains 410,000 or so distinct CDR3 sequences; only one count was recorded for about 15% of them. The ten largest make up over 15% of the sample.

In the paper's terms, the time point label means: newly diagnosed GD, antithyroid drugs for less than 3 months. RNA was extracted from PBMCs in TRIzol for both TCR sequencing and RNA sequencing. The diagnosis of Graves' disease followed American Thyroid Association guidelines. Recruitment of patients was carried out at an endocrinology department in Xi'an, China. Each patient gave approximately 9.7 milliliters of peripheral blood, collected in an EDTA anticoagulant tube. Ficoll Paque Plus density gradient separation was used to isolate PBMCs, and no additional T cell sorting was done. An Agilent 2100 Bioanalyzer and agarose gel were used to check RNA quality, and a NanoDrop 2000 was used to measure RNA concentration. Trimming removed 7 bases from V and 10 bases from J; the gene matches leave 4 bases unexplained. The CDR3 sequence holds 12 residues, the cysteine and phenylalanine included. Only CDR3 DNA remains: 36 bases, in frame from the first base. Taken from the germline V gene, the CDR1 and CDR2 loops are KGHDR and SFDVKD.

Separately, the same data were catalogued under a study of T cells in Graves' hyperthyroidism and ophthalmopathy. As that second paper reports: Graves' hyperthyroidism was defined as stable when no progression to ophthalmopathy occurred over 18 months of follow-up. Hyperthyroidism patients were newly diagnosed, with disease duration under 2 months, and aged 18 to 65 years. Exclusion was applied to patients with uncontrolled infections, other autoimmune diseases, pregnancy or lactation. Diagnoses were based on clinical symptoms, serum thyroxine and TRAb, thyroid ultrasound and orbital computed tomography. The TCR CDR3 was subjected to a first round of RT-PCR using the HTBI primer set and the Qiagen OneStep RT-PCR kit. Most expanded thyroid clonotypes (frequency above 0.001) were also detected in blood, suggesting blood repertoires may reflect thyroid immune responses. A 13 V-J signature model separated ophthalmopathy from stable hyperthyroidism, with around 90% sensitivity and around 84% specificity in cross-validation and 80%/75% in testing. In validation, progression to ophthalmopathy was predicted by the model with almost 71% sensitivity and just over 72% specificity, a median of 6.5 months before onset. To identify TCR V-J signatures that set the groups apart, the researchers used a discovery cohort of 100 patients, made up of 43 with Graves' ophthalmopathy and approximately 57 with stable Graves' hyperthyroidism. Whether ophthalmopathy could be predicted prospectively was tested in an independent validation cohort made up of under 20 hyperthyroidism patients plus 17 patients who later progressed to ophthalmopathy. The roughly 90 discovery patients were divided at random into training and test sets in a 7:3 ratio. In roughly six Graves' hyperthyroidism patients, the study also compared T-cell repertoires from thyroid tissue with T-cell repertoires from blood. After blood sampling, hyperthyroidism patients were treated with methimazole at a starting dose of 30 mg daily, and ophthalmopathy patients were treated with high-dose intravenous methylprednisolone. Libraries were constructed in a second round of multiplex PCR, after which size selection and purification were performed. Paired-end sequencing of the libraries was performed with 100 bp reads on an Illumina HiSeq2000. SOAPnuke was used to process the raw data, with reads discarded if the reads contained adapters or uncalled bases, had a mean Phred below 15, or lacked an exact constant-primer or identifier match. High-quality paired reads were merged with COPE v1.2.5, and unique nucleotide sequences were defined as clonotypes. MiTCR v1.1 was used to align the clonotypes against IMGT TRBV, TRBD and TRBJ reference segments. The analysis included only V-J combinations with a frequency above 0.0001, which together covered roughly 99% of the repertoires. The TCS score was defined as F50 (clonal expansion) divided by E x V (chaos), with BLOSUM62-based TCRdist calculated between CDR3 peptides within each V-J. Welch's t-statistics and random forest reduced some 510 V-J features to 10 to 15, which were used in a naive Bayes classifier (R e1071). No statistical method was used to fix the sample size in advance, and group allocation was not hidden from the investigators. According to the paper, TCR Vbeta CDR3 sequencing was carried out on over 130 peripheral blood samples, which came from approximately 43 ophthalmopathy, under 80 hyperthyroidism and roughly 17 progressor patients.

The V and J genes are TRBV24-1 and TRBJ2-1; TRBD2 fits 9 bases in the junction. Material: peripheral blood mononuclear cells (PBMCs), obtained at new diagnosis, from a patient treated with antithyroid drugs. This receptor was identified in a woman in her 30s with Graves disease. Donor details come from another sample of the same person, matched by shared clones. The nucleotide sequence reads TGTGCCACCAGCCGGCGGGGGGGCGAGCAGTTCTTC. Its protein product is CATSRRGGEQFF.